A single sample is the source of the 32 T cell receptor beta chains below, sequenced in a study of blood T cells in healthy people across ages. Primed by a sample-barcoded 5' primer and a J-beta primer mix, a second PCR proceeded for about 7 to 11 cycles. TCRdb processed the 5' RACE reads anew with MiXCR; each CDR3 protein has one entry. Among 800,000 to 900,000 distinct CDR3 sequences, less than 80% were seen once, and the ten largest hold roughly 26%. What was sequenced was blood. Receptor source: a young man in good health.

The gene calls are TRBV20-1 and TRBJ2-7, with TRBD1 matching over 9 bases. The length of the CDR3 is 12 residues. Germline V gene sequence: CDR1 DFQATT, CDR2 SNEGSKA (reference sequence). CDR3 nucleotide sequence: TGCAGCGGAACAGGGGGCCGGTACGAGCAGTACTTC. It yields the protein CSGTGGRYEQYF.

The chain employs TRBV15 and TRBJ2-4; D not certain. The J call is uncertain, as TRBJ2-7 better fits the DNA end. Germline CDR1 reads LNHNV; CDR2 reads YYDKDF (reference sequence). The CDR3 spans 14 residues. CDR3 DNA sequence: TGTGCCACCAGCAGAGATTTTCCTCAGTACGAGCAGTACTTC. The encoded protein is CATSRDFPQYEQYF.

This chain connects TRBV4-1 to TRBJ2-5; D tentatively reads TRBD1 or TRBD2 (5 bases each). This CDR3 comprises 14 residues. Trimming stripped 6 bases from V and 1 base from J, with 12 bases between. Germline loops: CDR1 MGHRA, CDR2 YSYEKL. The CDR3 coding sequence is TGCGCCAGCAGTTCGGGACGTCCCCAAGAGACCCAGTACTTC. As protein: CASSSGRPQETQYF.

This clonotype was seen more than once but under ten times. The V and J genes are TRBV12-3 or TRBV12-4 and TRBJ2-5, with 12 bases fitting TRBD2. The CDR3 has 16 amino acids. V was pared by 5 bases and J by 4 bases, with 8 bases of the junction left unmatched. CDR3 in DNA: TGTGCCAGCAGTCAGACTAGCGGGGGCCGCCGAGAGACCCAGTACTTC. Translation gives CASSQTSGGRRETQYF.

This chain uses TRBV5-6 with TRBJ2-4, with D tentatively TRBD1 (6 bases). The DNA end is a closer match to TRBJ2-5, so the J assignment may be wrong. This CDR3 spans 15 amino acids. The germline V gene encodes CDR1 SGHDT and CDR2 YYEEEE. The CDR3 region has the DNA TGTGCCAGCAGCTTGTCGGTCTGGCAGGGGGAGACCCAGTACTTC. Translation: CASSLSVWQGETQYF.

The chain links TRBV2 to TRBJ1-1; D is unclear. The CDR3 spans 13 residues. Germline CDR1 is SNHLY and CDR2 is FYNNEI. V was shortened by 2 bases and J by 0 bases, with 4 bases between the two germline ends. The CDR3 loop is CASSEQLNTEAFF. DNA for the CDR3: TGTGCCAGCAGTGAACAGCTGAACACTGAAGCTTTCTTT.

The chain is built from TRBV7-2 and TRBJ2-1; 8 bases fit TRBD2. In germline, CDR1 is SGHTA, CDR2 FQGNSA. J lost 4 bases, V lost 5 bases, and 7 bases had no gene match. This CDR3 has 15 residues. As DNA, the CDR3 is TGTGCCAGCAGCCGAATGGCGGGGGGTTACAATGAGCAGTTCTTC. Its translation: CASSRMAGGYNEQFF.

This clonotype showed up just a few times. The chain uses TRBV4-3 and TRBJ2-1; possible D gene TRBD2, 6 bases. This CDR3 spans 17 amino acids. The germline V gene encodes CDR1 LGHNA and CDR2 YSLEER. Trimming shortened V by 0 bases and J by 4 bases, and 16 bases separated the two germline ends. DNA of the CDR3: TGCGCCAGCAGCCAAGATCCGATGGGACTGGCTTACAATGAGCAGTTCTTC. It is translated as CASSQDPMGLAYNEQFF.

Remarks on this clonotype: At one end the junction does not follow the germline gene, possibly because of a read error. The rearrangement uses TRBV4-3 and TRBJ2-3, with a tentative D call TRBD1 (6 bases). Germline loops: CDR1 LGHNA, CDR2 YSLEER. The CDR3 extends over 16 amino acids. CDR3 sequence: CVSSLLHREDTDTQYF. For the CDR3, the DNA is TGCGTCAGCAGCCTCCTCCACAGGGAAGACACAGATACGCAGTATTTT.

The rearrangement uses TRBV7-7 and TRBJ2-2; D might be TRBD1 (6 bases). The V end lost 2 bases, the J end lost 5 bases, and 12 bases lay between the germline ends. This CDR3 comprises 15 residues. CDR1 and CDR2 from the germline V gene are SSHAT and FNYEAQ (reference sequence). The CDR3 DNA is TGTGCCAGCAGCTTAAGAGGGGGTCGGACCGGGGAGCTGTTTTTT. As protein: CASSLRGGRTGELFF.

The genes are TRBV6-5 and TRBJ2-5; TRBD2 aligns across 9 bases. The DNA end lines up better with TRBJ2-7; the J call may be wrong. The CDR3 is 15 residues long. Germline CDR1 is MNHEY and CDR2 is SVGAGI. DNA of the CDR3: TGTGCCAGCAGCCACCGGCGGGGGGGCCACTACGAGCAGTACTTC. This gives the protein CASSHRRGGHYEQYF.

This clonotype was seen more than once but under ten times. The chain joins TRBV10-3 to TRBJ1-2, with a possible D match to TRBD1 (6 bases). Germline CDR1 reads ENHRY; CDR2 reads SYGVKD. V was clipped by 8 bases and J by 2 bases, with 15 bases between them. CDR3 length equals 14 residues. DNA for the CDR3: TGTGCCATCCCTGAACCCCAGGGGAACTATGGCTACACCTTC. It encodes CAIPEPQGNYGYTF.

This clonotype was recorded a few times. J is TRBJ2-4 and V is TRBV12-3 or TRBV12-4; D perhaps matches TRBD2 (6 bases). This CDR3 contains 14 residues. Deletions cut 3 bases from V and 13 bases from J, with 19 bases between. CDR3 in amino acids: CASSFGSLTGEQYF. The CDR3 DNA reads TGTGCCAGCAGTTTCGGCAGTTTAACGGGGGAGCAGTACTTC.

The DNA for the CDR3 is TGCGCCAGCAGCCAAGAAGTTAGCGGGGGGGAGACCCAGTACTTC. It yields the protein CASSQEVSGGETQYF. The gene calls are TRBV4-1 and TRBJ2-5; 10 bases map to TRBD2. The germline V gene has CDR1 MGHRA and CDR2 YSYEKL. Germline trimming cut 0 bases from V and 5 bases from J; bases unmatched to any gene: 3. The CDR3 loop spans 15 amino acids.

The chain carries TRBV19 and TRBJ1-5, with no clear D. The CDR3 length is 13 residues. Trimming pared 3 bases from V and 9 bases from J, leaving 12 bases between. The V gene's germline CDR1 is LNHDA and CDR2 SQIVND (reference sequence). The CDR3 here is CASSIDTERPQHF. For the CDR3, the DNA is TGTGCCAGTAGTATCGACACCGAACGGCCCCAGCATTTT.

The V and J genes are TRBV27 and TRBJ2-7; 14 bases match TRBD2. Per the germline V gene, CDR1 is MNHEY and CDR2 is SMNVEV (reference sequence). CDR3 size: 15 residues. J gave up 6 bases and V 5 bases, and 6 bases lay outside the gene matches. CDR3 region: CASSHGTSGGGEQYF. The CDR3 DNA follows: TGTGCCAGCAGTCATGGGACTAGCGGGGGTGGCGAGCAGTACTTC.

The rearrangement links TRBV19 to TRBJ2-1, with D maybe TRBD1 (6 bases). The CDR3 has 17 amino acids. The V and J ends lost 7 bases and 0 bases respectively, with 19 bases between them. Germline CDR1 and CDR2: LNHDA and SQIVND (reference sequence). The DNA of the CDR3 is TGTGCCAGTACTGAAACAGGTGGGGGCAGCTCCTACAATGAGCAGTTCTTC. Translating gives CASTETGGGSSYNEQFF.

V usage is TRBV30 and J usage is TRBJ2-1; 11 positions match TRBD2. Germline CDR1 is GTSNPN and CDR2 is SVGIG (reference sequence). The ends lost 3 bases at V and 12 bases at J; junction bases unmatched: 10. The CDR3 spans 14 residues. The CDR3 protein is CAWSGLAGGNMQFF. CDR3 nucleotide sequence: TGTGCCTGGAGCGGGCTAGCGGGAGGTAATATGCAGTTCTTC.

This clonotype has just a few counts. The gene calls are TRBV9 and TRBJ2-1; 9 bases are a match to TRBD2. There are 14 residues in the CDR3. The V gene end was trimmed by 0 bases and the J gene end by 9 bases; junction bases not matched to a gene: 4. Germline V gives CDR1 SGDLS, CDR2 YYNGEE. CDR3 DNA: TGTGCCAGCAGCGTAGGCGGGGGGGCCGGTGAGCAGTTCTTC. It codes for CASSVGGGAGEQFF.

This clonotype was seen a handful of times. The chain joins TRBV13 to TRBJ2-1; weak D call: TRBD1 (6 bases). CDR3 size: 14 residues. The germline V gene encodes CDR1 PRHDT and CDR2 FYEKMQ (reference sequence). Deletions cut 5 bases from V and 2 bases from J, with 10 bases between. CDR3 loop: CASSTGNPYNEQFF. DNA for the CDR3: TGTGCCAGCAGCACAGGGAATCCCTACAATGAGCAGTTCTTC.

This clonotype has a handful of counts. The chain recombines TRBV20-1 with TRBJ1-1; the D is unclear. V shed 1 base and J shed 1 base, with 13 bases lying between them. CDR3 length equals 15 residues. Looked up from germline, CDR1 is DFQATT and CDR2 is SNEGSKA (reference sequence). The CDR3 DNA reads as TGCAGTGCTAGAGTTCTGGCCGGAGGGAACACTGAAGCTTTCTTT. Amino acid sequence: CSARVLAGGNTEAFF.

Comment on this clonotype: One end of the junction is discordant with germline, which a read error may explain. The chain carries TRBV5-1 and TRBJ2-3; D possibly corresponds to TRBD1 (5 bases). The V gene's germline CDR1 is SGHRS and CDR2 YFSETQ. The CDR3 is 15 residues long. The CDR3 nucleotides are TGTGCCAGCAGTTTAGGCAGGGTGGGCACAGATACGCAGTATTTT. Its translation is CASSLGRVGTDTQYF.

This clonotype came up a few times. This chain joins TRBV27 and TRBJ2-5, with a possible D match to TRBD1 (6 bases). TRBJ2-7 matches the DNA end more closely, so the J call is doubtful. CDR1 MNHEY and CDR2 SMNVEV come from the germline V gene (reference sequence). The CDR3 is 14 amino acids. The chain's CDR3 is CASSLTSRGPEQYF. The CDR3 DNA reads TGTGCCAGCAGTCTGACTTCCAGGGGACCCGAGCAGTACTTC.

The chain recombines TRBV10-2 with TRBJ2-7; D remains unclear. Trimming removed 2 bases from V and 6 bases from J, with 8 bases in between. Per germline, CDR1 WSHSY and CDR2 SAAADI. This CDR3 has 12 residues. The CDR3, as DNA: TGCGCCAGCAGTGAGAGTAACACCGAGCAGTACTTC. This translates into CASSESNTEQYF.

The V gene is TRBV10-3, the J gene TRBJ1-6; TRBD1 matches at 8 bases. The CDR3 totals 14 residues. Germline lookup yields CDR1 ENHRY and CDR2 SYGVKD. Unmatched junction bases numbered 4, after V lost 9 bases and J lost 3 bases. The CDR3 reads CAIQQGDYNSPLHF. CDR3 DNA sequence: TGTGCCATTCAACAGGGGGACTATAATTCACCCCTCCACTTT.

The CDR3 here is CASSFPDSTGETQYF. In DNA, the CDR3 is TGCGCCAGCAGCTTTCCGGATTCAACGGGAGAGACCCAGTACTTC. This chain uses TRBV5-1 with TRBJ2-5; no firm D call. With 2 bases removed from V and 4 bases from J, the gap between germline ends came to 15 bases. The CDR3 extends over 15 amino acids. Germline values: CDR1 SGHRS, CDR2 YFSETQ.

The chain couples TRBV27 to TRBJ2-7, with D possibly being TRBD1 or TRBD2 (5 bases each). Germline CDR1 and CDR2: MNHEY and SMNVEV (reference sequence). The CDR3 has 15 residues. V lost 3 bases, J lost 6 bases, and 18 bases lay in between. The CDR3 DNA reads TGTGCCAGCAGTTTCGGGGCAGGTATAACGGGCGAGCAGTACTTC. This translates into CASSFGAGITGEQYF.

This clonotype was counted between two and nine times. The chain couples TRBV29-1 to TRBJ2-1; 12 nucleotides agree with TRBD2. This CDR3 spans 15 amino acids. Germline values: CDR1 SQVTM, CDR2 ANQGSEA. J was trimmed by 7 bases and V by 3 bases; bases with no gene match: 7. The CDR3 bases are TGCAGCGTTGAGGGTACTAGCGGGGGGAGGAATGAGCAGTTCTTC. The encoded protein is CSVEGTSGGRNEQFF.

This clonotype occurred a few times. CDR3 region: CASSYSFPTGANVLTF. CDR3 sequence (DNA): TGTGCCAGCAGTTACTCTTTCCCCACTGGGGCCAACGTCCTGACTTTC. This chain uses TRBV6-6 with TRBJ2-6, with D unresolved. Germline V gene data show CDR1 as MNHNY and CDR2 as SVGAGI (reference sequence). Trimming took 0 bases from V and 2 from J, leaving 8 bases between them. The CDR3 totals 16 residues.

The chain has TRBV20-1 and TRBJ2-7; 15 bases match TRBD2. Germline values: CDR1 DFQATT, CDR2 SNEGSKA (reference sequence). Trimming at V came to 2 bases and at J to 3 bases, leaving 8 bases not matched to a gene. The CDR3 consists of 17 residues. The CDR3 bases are TGCAGTGCTAGAACACTGGGACTAGCGGGGGGAATCTACGAGCAGTACTTC. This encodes CSARTLGLAGGIYEQYF.

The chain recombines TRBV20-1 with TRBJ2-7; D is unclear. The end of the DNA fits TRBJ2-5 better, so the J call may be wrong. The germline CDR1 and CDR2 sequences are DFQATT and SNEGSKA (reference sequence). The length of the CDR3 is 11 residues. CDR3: CSVSPRETQYF. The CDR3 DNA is TGCAGTGTTAGCCCCAGGGAGACCCAGTACTTC.

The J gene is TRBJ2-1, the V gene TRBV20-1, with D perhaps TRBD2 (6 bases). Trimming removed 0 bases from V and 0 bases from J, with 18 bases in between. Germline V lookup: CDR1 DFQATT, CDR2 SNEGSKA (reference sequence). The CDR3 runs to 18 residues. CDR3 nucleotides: TGCAGTGCTAGAGATTTCGGGCTAGCGCAGAGCTCCTACAATGAGCAGTTCTTC. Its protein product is CSARDFGLAQSSYNEQFF.